Here is one TCR beta chain with its context. The data stem from a study of blood T cell repertoires in COVID-19. Deletions cut 2 bases from V and 3 bases from J, with 18 bases between. This CDR3 has 16 amino acids. The germline gives CDR1 SGHNT, CDR2 YYREEE (reference sequence). Profiled with immunoSEQ multiplex PCR; TCRdb holds only in-frame clones, not every one. The repertoire holds 200,000 to 250,000 clones, with 86% as singletons. V is TRBV5-4 and J is TRBJ2-7, with TRBD2 as a possible D gene (6 bases). This sequence originates from a woman between 50 and 59 years old in a cohort exposed to, infected with or recovered from COVID-19 (not recorded which). Material for sequencing was PBMCs or T cells enriched from blood (not recorded which). CDR3 region: CASSFASVGGNYEQYF. The CDR3 DNA reads as TGTGCCAGCAGCTTTGCGAGCGTGGGGGGAAACTACGAGCAGTACTTC.